This is a list of T cell receptor beta chains from one sample in a study of blood T cell repertoires in COVID-19. TCRdb's table, derived via immunoSEQ multiplex PCR, lists solely in-frame clones and lacks some. The sample lists hundreds of thousands of clones; around 91% were seen once. Sequencing used peripheral blood. The receptors derive from a woman aged 18-30 years who had recovered from COVID-19. Each CDR3 is given with its conserved first and last residue. D genes are given only for firm matches. Size is stated for part of the rows, as once, few or many counts, or as a class when the clone is expanded.

NA	NA	TRBV6-1	TRBJ1-6	CASSDSGLINSPLHF	TGTGCCAGCAGTGATTCCGGACTGATAAATTCACCCCTCCACTTT
once	NA	TRBV10-2	TRBJ2-2	CASSESQDRNTGELFF	TGCGCCAGCAGTGAGTCCCAAGACAGGAACACCGGGGAGCTGTTTTTT
NA	NA	TRBV27	TRBJ2-2	CASSLDFRNTGELFF	TGTGCCAGCAGTTTAGACTTTAGGAACACCGGGGAGCTGTTTTTT
NA	TRBD1	TRBV19	TRBJ1-5	CASRGTGDQPQHF	TGTGCCAGTAGGGGTACAGGGGATCAGCCCCAGCATTTT
NA	NA	TRBV3-1/TRBV3-2	TRBJ2-1	CASSPYPSEAYNEQFF	TGTGCCAGCAGCCCGTACCCTAGCGAGGCCTACAATGAGCAGTTCTTC
NA	TRBD2	TRBV19	TRBJ2-1	CASSTLAGAYNEQFF	TGTGCCAGTAGTACCCTAGCGGGGGCCTACAATGAGCAGTTCTTC
NA	TRBD1	TRBV29-1	TRBJ1-1	CSDRTGGTEAFF	TGCAGCGACCGAACAGGGGGAACTGAAGCTTTCTTT
NA	TRBD1	TRBV27	TRBJ1-2	CASSSHPGTGDPTGYGYTF	TGTGCCAGCAGTTCGCACCCTGGGACAGGGGACCCCACTGGCTATGGCTACACCTTC
NA	TRBD2	TRBV5-8	TRBJ2-3	CASSTSGTSVDTQYF	TGTGCCAGCAGCACCTCCGGGACTAGCGTCGATACGCAGTATTTT
NA	TRBD1	TRBV9	TRBJ1-4	CASSAHPGTDNEKLFF	TGTGCCAGCAGCGCCCATCCCGGGACAGATAATGAAAAACTGTTTTTT
NA	TRBD2	TRBV4-3	TRBJ2-1	CASSQESLLAGGHEQFF	TGCGCCAGCAGCCAAGAATCTCTTCTAGCGGGAGGCCATGAGCAGTTCTTC
NA	NA	TRBV21-1	TRBJ1-2	CASSKLPSPGTGEYGYTF	TGTGCCAGCAGCAAATTGCCTTCGCCAGGGACAGGGGAATATGGCTACACCTTC
NA	TRBD2	TRBV11-3	TRBJ2-3	CASSFGTSGYTDTQYF	TGTGCCAGCAGCTTTGGGACTAGCGGGTACACAGATACGCAGTATTTT
NA	TRBD2	TRBV4-3	TRBJ2-1	CASSQDWAGGPNNEQFF	TGCGCCAGCAGCCAAGATTGGGCGGGAGGGCCAAACAATGAGCAGTTCTTC
once	TRBD1	TRBV25-1	TRBJ1-1	CASSEYYGTVNTEAFF	TGTGCCAGCAGTGAATATTATGGGACAGTGAACACTGAAGCTTTCTTT
few	NA	TRBV5-5	TRBJ1-6	CASSLGATDNSPLHF	TGTGCCAGCAGCTTGGGTGCGACAGATAATTCACCCCTCCACTTT
NA	TRBD2	TRBV13	TRBJ2-3	CASSLGAGPISTDTQYF	TGTGCCAGCAGCTTAGGAGCGGGGCCAATTAGCACAGATACGCAGTATTTT
NA	NA	TRBV19	TRBJ2-2	CASSIDHGPGELFF	TGTGCCAGTAGTATAGATCACGGTCCCGGGGAGCTGTTTTTT
many	TRBD1	TRBV9	TRBJ1-6	CASSNRGNNSPLHF	TGTGCCAGCAGCAACAGGGGGAATAATTCACCCCTCCACTTT
NA	NA	TRBV24-1	TRBJ2-1	CATSAVKGDYNEQFF	TGTGCCACCAGTGCTGTCAAGGGGGATTACAATGAGCAGTTCTTC
NA	NA	TRBV18	TRBJ2-1	CASSRLAMSSYNEQFF	TGTGCCAGCTCACGGCTAGCCATGAGCTCCTACAATGAGCAGTTCTTC
NA	NA	TRBV6-5	TRBJ2-5	CASTTRETQYF	TGTGCCAGCACCACCCGGGAGACCCAGTACTTC
NA	TRBD1	TRBV4-1	TRBJ1-3	CASSLDRGSGNTIYF	TGCGCCAGCAGCTTAGACAGGGGCTCTGGAAACACCATATATTTT
NA	TRBD2	TRBV5-4	TRBJ2-1	CASSLPSGNYNEQFF	TGTGCCAGCAGCCTCCCTAGCGGCAATTACAATGAGCAGTTCTTC
NA	NA	TRBV19	TRBJ1-2	CASTWPSTGGYTF	TGTGCCAGTACGTGGCCGTCTACGGGGGGCTACACCTTC
NA	TRBD1	TRBV30	TRBJ2-6	CAWRGTAGANVLTF	TGTGCCTGGAGAGGGACAGCTGGGGCCAACGTCCTGACTTTC
NA	NA	TRBV5-4	TRBJ2-1	CASSQAGNEQFF	TGTGCCAGCAGCCAGGCAGGGAATGAGCAGTTCTTC
NA	NA	TRBV6-2/TRBV6-3	TRBJ2-1	CASSYWGLIPYNEQFF	TGTGCCAGCAGTTACTGGGGACTTATCCCTTACAATGAGCAGTTCTTC
NA	NA	TRBV7-9	TRBJ1-3	CASSSATDRRNTIYF	TGTGCCAGCAGCTCAGCGACAGATCGGAGAAACACCATATATTTT